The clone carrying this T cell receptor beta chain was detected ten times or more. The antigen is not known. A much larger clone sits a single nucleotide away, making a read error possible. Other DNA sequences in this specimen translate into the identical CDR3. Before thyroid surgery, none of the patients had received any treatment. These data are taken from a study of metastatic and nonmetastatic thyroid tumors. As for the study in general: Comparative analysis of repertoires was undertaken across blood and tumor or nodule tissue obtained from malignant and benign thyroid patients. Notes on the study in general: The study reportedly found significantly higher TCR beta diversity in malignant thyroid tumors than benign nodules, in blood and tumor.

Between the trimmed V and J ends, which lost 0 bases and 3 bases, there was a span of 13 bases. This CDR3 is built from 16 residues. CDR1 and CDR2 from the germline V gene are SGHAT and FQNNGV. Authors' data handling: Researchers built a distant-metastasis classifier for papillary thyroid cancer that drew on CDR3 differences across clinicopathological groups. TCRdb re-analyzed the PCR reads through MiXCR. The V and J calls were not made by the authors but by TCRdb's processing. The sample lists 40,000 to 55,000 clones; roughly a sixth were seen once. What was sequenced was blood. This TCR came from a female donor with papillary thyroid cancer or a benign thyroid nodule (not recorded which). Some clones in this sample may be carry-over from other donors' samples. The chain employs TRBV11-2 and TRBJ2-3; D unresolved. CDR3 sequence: CASSLDGWYGTDTQYF. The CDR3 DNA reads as TGTGCCAGCAGCTTAGATGGATGGTACGGAACAGATACGCAGTATTTT.